The following is a T cell receptor (beta chain) sequence with its context. This record comes from a study of blood T cell repertoires in COVID-19. Study-level information: The United States, Italy and Spain were the sources of the acute and convalescent COVID-19 samples. PBMCs, B-cell-depleted T cells, or T cells provided the cDNA or gDNA that made up the material.

The cohort comprised adults aged 18 to 89 years residing in 20 to 30 US areas. As processed by the authors: Estimation of nucleated cell counts relied on the amplification of reference gene primers. Here immunoSEQ multiplex PCR was the method, and the copy in TCRdb shows in-frame clones only, minus some. V, J and clone size are taken as reported in that table, and D and trimming were inferred from the DNA itself. The data contain fewer than 150,000 clones, 83% of them singletons. V lost 1 base and J lost 7, with 13 bases in between. This CDR3 is 14 amino acids long. CDR1 and CDR2 (germline): SGHDN, FVKESK.

The sequence came from a man between 25 and 39 years old who had recovered from COVID-19. The chain couples TRBV14 to TRBJ1-2; D uncertain. The sequenced material came from PBMCs or T cells enriched from blood (not recorded which). In DNA, the CDR3 is TGTGCCAGCAGCCAAGTCCACGGGAACACTGGCTACACCTTC. Translated, it gives CASSQVHGNTGYTF.